A selection of T cell receptor beta chains follows, all from one sample in a study of cytomegalovirus exposure and HLA in healthy donors. Produced via immunoSEQ multiplex PCR; TCRdb's table is partial and in-frame only. This sample has some 120,000 clones; 60% to 85% occur once, and the top ten carry less than 3.5%. What was sequenced was PBMCs. The receptors come from a female donor in good health and CMV-seronegative. Both conserved end residues are part of each CDR3. D genes are given only for firm matches. Some rows mark clone size as missing; the rest say once, few, many or name a class of expanded clone.

v_call,clone_size,j_call,d_call,cdr3_aa,cdr3_nt
TRBV10-3,NA,TRBJ2-7,TRBD2,CAISVRTSGHEQYF,TGTGCCATCAGTGTGAGGACTAGCGGGCACGAGCAGTACTTC
TRBV2,NA,TRBJ2-7,NA,CASSEALLFEQYF,TGTGCCAGCAGTGAAGCCCTCCTATTCGAGCAGTACTTC
TRBV9,NA,TRBJ2-5,TRBD1,CASSGGQDQETQYF,TGTGCCAGCAGCGGGGGACAGGATCAGGAGACCCAGTACTTC
TRBV2,NA,TRBJ1-1,NA,CASSAQGNTEAFF,TGTGCCAGCAGTGCTCAGGGGAACACTGAAGCTTTCTTT
TRBV5-4,NA,TRBJ1-1,NA,CASSLGGYRSSGEAFF,TGTGCCAGCAGCCTTGGGGGCTATAGGTCATCCGGTGAAGCTTTCTTT
TRBV6-5,NA,TRBJ1-2,TRBD1,CASSNGQGNYGYTF,TGTGCCAGCAGTAATGGACAGGGGAACTATGGCTACACCTTC
TRBV29-1,NA,TRBJ1-4,NA,CSGISGLNEKLFF,TGCAGCGGTATCTCTGGGCTTAATGAAAAACTGTTTTTT
TRBV2,NA,TRBJ2-2,TRBD2,CASSVLAGGASGELFF,TGTGCCAGCAGTGTTCTAGCGGGGGGAGCCTCCGGGGAGCTGTTTTTT
TRBV4-2,NA,TRBJ2-5,TRBD2,CASSLRSGGETQYF,TGTGCCAGCAGTCTTAGGAGCGGGGGAGAGACCCAGTACTTC
TRBV30,NA,TRBJ2-7,TRBD1,CAWSVWDRTGTISYEQYF,TGTGCCTGGAGTGTGTGGGACCGGACAGGGACCATATCCTACGAGCAGTACTTC
TRBV9,NA,TRBJ2-1,NA,CASSLETGTYNEQFF,TGTGCCAGCAGCTTAGAGACTGGAACTTACAATGAGCAGTTCTTC
TRBV6-5,NA,TRBJ2-5,TRBD1,CASSYDRGQKTQYF,TGTGCCAGCAGTTACGACAGGGGGCAAAAGACCCAGTACTTC
TRBV18,NA,TRBJ2-7,NA,CASSPGGTYEQYF,TGTGCCAGCTCACCAGGCGGGACCTACGAGCAGTACTTC
TRBV18,NA,TRBJ1-3,TRBD1,CASSTTQPGQGSGNTIYF,TGTGCCAGCTCAACGACCCAACCGGGACAGGGTAGTGGAAACACCATATATTTT
TRBV9,NA,TRBJ1-2,NA,CASSVEEYNYGYTF,TGTGCCAGCAGCGTAGAAGAGTATAACTATGGCTACACCTTC
TRBV19,NA,TRBJ1-2,NA,CASSIDEEEKINYGYTF,TGTGCCAGTAGTATAGATGAGGAAGAGAAGATAAACTATGGCTACACCTTC
TRBV7-9,NA,TRBJ2-1,TRBD2,CASSFSSGGEQFF,TGTGCCAGCAGCTTTTCTAGCGGGGGTGAGCAGTTCTTC
TRBV7-9,NA,TRBJ2-1,TRBD2,CASSPGTIIDEQFF,TGTGCCAGCAGCCCCGGGACTATCATCGATGAGCAGTTCTTC
TRBV30,NA,TRBJ1-1,TRBD1,CAWGGQANTEAFF,TGTGCCTGGGGAGGACAGGCGAACACTGAAGCTTTCTTT
TRBV18,NA,TRBJ1-1,NA,CASSPRSDTEAFF,TGTGCCAGCTCTCCCCGCTCGGACACTGAAGCTTTCTTT
TRBV5-4,NA,TRBJ1-2,NA,CASSLVGGTNYGYTF,TGTGCCAGCAGCTTGGTCGGAGGCACTAACTATGGCTACACCTTC
TRBV9,NA,TRBJ2-1,NA,CASHSAEQFF,TGTGCCAGCCACAGTGCCGAGCAGTTCTTC
TRBV5-4,NA,TRBJ2-7,TRBD1,CAGRDSRTYEQYF,TGTGCCGGACGGGACAGTAGAACCTACGAGCAGTACTTC
TRBV30,NA,TRBJ1-2,TRBD1,CAWGPGQGYGYTF,TGTGCCTGGGGCCCGGGACAGGGGTATGGCTACACCTTC
TRBV6-6,NA,TRBJ1-5,NA,CASSYSREGTQPQHF,TGTGCCAGCAGTTACTCTCGAGAGGGCACTCAGCCCCAGCATTTT
TRBV6-5,NA,TRBJ2-7,NA,CASSYSTGRWEQYF,TGTGCCAGCAGTTACTCGACAGGAAGGTGGGAGCAGTACTTC
TRBV5-1,few,TRBJ2-4,TRBD2,CASSFPSAGGLDIQYF,TGCGCCAGCAGCTTTCCTTCAGCGGGGGGGCTGGACATTCAGTACTTC
TRBV5-1,NA,TRBJ2-5,TRBD2,CASSLASGASETQYF,TGCGCCAGCAGTCTCGCTAGCGGGGCGTCGGAGACCCAGTACTTC
TRBV9,NA,TRBJ2-3,TRBD2,CASSVEAGGTDTQYF,TGTGCCAGCAGCGTAGAAGCGGGGGGCACAGATACGCAGTATTTT
TRBV6-5,NA,TRBJ2-7,NA,CASSYSTGWGYEQYF,TGTGCCAGCAGTTACTCCACAGGGTGGGGATACGAGCAGTACTTC
TRBV5-6,once,TRBJ2-7,TRBD1,CASSSGQGAREQYF,TGTGCCAGCAGCTCAGGACAGGGGGCACGCGAGCAGTACTTC
TRBV27,few,TRBJ1-4,NA,CASRTTLGGGEKLFF,TGTGCCAGCAGAACGACTTTGGGAGGGGGGGAAAAACTGTTTTTT
TRBV2,few,TRBJ2-2,TRBD1,CADRDREAGELFF,TGTGCCGACCGGGACAGGGAAGCCGGGGAGCTGTTTTTT
TRBV7-9,NA,TRBJ2-5,NA,CASSLKRVVETQYF,TGTGCCAGCAGCTTAAAACGGGTCGTGGAGACCCAGTACTTC
TRBV15,NA,TRBJ1-2,NA,CATSRDWTNEDGYPF,TGTGCCACCAGCAGAGATTGGACAAATGAGGATGGCTACCCCTTC
TRBV5-4,NA,TRBJ1-4,TRBD1,CASSRGTDRNEKLFF,TGTGCCAGCAGCCGGGGGACAGACCGAAATGAAAAACTGTTTTTT
TRBV5-1,once,TRBJ1-2,NA,CASSLSFFNYGYTF,TGCGCCAGCAGCTTGAGCTTCTTTAACTATGGCTACACCTTC
TRBV6-1,few,TRBJ1-3,NA,CASTGRQRIGNTIYF,TGTGCCAGCACAGGAAGACAGCGAATAGGAAACACCATATATTTT
TRBV6-1,NA,TRBJ1-6,NA,CASSFASGYNSPLHF,TGTGCCAGCAGTTTTGCGTCAGGGTATAATTCACCCCTCCACTTT
TRBV5-6,NA,TRBJ2-5,NA,CASSPQGGRETQYF,TGTGCCAGCAGCCCCCAGGGGGGTAGGGAGACCCAGTACTTC
TRBV19,NA,TRBJ2-2,NA,CASRPEGVRTGELFF,TGTGCCAGTAGGCCCGAAGGGGTACGAACCGGGGAGCTGTTTTTT
TRBV6-5,NA,TRBJ1-2,TRBD1,CASRGGQGGFYGYTF,TGTGCCAGCAGGGGGGGACAGGGGGGATTCTATGGCTACACCTTC